This TCR beta chain stems from a study of cytomegalovirus exposure and HLA in healthy donors. Study outcomes and limitations: Reportedly, TCR beta sequences accurately predicted HLA-A and HLA-B alleles in most subjects. Association with HLA alleles at 0.05 false discovery rate was found for around 17,000 TCR beta sequences in a later analysis. Specificity for CMV antigens was confirmed in vitro for a few of the CMV-associated chains. Presence/absence analyses supposed approximately even sequencing depth among donors.

Primers included in the PCR were 60 Vbeta and 13 Jbeta primers. The protocol was immunoSEQ multiplex PCR, while the TCRdb copy is restricted to in-frame clones and leaves out a portion. The profile shows under 200,000 clones, about four fifths of them singletons. This clone came up once. Its antigen remains unidentified. The sequence was obtained from a male donor in good health and CMV-seropositive. Source material: PBMCs.

The CDR3: CASSWRGGAGANVLTF. CDR3 coding DNA: TGTGCCAGCAGCTGGCGCGGGGGGGCTGGGGCCAACGTCCTGACTTTC. This chain connects TRBV5-4 to TRBJ2-6; 9 bases are shared with TRBD2. The CDR3 is 16 amino acids. From germline, CDR1 is SGHNT and CDR2 YYREEE (reference sequence). Losses at the gene ends were 3 bases for V and 2 bases for J; bases not matched to a gene: 3.